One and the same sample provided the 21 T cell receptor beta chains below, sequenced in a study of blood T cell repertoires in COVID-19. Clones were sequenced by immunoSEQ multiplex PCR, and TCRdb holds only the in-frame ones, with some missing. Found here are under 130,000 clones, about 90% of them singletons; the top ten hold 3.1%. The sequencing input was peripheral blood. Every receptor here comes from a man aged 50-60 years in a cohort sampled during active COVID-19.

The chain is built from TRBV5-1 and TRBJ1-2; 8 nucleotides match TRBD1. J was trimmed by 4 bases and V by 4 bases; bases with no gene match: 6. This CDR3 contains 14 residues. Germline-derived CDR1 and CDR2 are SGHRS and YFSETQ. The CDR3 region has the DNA TGCGCCAGCAGCACAGGGACAGGAGGCTATGGCTACACCTTC. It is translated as CASSTGTGGYGYTF.

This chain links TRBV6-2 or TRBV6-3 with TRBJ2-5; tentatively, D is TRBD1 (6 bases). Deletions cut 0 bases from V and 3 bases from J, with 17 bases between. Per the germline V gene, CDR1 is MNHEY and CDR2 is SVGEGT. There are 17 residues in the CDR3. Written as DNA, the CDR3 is TGTGCCAGCAGTTACTCGATGAGTGGGGGCCACGAAGAGACCCAGTACTTC. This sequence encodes CASSYSMSGGHEETQYF.

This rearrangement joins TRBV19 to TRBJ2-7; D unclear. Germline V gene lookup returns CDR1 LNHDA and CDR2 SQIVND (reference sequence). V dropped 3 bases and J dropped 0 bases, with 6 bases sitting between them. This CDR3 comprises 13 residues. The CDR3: CASSMLVSYEQYF. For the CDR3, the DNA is TGTGCCAGTAGTATGCTAGTCTCCTACGAGCAGTACTTC.

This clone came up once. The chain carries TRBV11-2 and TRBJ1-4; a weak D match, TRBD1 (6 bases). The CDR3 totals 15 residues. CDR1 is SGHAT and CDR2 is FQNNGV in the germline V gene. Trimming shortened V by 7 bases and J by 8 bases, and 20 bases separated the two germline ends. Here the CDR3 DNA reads TGTGCCAGCAATCGGGGCTTACAGGGTGGAGAAAAACTGTTTTTT. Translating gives CASNRGLQGGEKLFF.

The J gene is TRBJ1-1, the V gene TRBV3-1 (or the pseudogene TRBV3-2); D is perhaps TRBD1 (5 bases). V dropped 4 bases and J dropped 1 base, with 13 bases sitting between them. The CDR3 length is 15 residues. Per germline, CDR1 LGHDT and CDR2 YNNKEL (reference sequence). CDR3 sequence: CASSPSETENTEAFF. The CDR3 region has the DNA TGTGCCAGCAGCCCGTCCGAGACAGAGAACACTGAAGCTTTCTTT.

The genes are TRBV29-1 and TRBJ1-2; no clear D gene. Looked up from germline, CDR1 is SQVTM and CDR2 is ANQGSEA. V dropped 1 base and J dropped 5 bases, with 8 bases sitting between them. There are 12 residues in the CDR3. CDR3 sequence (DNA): TGCAGCGTTGAAGTCCGGAGTTATGGCTACACCTTC. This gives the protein CSVEVRSYGYTF.

DNA for the CDR3: TGTGCCAGCAGTGCCCTAGCGGGGGGGCCCGATGAGCAGTTCTTC. Translated, it gives CASSALAGGPDEQFF. The chain couples TRBV6-4 to TRBJ2-1; 12 bases are shared with TRBD2. V lost 4 bases to trimming and J lost 8 bases; unmatched junction nucleotides: 6. CDR1 and CDR2 from the germline V gene are MRHNA and SNTAGT. The CDR3 loop spans 15 amino acids.

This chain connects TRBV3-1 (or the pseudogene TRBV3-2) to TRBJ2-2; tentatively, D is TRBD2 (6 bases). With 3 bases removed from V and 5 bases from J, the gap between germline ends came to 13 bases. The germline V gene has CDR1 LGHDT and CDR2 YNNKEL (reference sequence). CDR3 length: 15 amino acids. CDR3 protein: CASSHRGGTTGELFF. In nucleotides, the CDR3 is TGTGCCAGCAGCCATAGGGGTGGGACTACCGGGGAGCTGTTTTTT.

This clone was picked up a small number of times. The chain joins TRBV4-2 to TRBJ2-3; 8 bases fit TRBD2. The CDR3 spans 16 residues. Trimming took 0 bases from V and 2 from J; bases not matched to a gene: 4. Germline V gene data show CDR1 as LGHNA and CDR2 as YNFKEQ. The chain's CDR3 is CASSQDLAGLTDTQYF. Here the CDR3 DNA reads TGTGCCAGCAGCCAAGACTTAGCGGGGCTCACAGATACGCAGTATTTT.

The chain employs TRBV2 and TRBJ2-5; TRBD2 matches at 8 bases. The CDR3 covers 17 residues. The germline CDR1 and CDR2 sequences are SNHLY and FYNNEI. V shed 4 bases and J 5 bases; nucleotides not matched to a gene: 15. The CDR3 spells CASSVHPGLGRSETQYF. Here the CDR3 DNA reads TGTGCCAGCAGTGTACACCCGGGACTAGGCAGGTCTGAGACCCAGTACTTC. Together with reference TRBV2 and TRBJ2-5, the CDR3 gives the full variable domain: EPEVTQTPSHQVTQMGQEVILRCVPISNHLYFYWYRQILGQKVEFLVSFYNNEISEKSEIFDDQFSVERPDGSNFTLKIRSTKLEDSAMYFCASSVHPGLGRSETQYFGPGTRLLVL.

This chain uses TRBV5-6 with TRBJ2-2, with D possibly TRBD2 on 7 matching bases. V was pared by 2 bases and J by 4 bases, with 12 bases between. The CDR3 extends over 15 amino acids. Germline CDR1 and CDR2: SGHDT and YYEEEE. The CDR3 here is CASSFGGRGTGELFF. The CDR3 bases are TGTGCCAGCAGCTTCGGGGGGCGGGGCACCGGGGAGCTGTTTTTT. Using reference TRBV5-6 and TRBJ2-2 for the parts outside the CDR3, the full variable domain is DAGVTQSPTHLIKTRGQQVTLRCSPKSGHDTVSWYQQALGQGPQFIFQYYEEEERQRGNFPDRFSGHQFPNYSSELNVNALLLGDSALYLCASSFGGRGTGELFFGEGSRLTVL.

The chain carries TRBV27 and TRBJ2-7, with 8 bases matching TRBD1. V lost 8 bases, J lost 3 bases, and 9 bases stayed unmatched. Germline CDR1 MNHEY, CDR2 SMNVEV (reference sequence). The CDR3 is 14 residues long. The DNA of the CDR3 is TGTGCCAGCCGACCGACAGGGGTATTCTACGAGCAGTACTTC. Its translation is CASRPTGVFYEQYF.

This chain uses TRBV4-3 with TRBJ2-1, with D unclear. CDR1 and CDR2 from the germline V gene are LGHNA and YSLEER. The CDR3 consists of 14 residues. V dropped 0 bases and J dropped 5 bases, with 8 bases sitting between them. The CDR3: CASSQELPNNEQFF. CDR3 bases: TGCGCCAGCAGCCAAGAACTACCGAACAATGAGCAGTTCTTC.

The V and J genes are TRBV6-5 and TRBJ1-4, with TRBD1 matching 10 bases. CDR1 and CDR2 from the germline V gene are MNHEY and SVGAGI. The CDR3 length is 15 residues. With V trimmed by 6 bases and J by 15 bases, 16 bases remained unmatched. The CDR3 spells CASRTPGTGARGVFF. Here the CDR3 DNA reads TGTGCCAGCAGGACTCCCGGGACAGGGGCAAGAGGGGTGTTTTTT.

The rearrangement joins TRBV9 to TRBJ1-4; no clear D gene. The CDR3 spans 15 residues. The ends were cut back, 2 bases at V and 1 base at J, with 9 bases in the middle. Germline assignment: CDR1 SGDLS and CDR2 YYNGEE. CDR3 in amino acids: CASSVQVGTNEKLFF. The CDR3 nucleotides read TGTGCCAGCAGCGTCCAGGTTGGAACTAATGAAAAACTGTTTTTT.

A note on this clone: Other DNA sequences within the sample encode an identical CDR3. Written as DNA, the CDR3 is TGTGCCAGCAGCCAAGTCAGGGGTACTGAAGCTTTCTTT. Its protein is CASSQVRGTEAFF. This chain uses TRBV3-1 (or the pseudogene TRBV3-2) with TRBJ1-1, with a weak D call TRBD1 (6 bases). There are 13 residues in the CDR3. Germline-derived CDR1 and CDR2 are LGHDT and YNNKEL (reference sequence). The ends were cut back, 1 base at V and 5 bases at J, with 8 bases in the middle.

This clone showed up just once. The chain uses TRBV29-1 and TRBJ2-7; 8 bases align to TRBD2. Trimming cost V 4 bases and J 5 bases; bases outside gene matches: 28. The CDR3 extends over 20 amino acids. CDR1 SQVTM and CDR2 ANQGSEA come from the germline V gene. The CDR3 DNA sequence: TGCAGCGTTGTGTTCCCACTGTCGGACCGGGACGGGGGGGAGAGGGACGAGCAGTACGTC. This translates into CSVVFPLSDRDGGERDEQYV.

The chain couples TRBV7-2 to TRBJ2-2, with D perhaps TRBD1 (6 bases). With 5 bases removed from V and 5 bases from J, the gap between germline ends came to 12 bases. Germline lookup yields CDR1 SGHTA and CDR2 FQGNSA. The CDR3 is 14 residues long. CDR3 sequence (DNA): TGTGCCAGCAGCCGGGACGGGACAACCGGGGAGCTGTTTTTT. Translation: CASSRDGTTGELFF.

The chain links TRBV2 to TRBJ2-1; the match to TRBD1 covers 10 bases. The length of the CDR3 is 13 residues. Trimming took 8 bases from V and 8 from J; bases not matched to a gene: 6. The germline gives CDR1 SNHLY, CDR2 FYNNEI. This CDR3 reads CASGRQGAYEQFF. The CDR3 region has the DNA TGTGCCAGCGGGAGACAGGGGGCCTATGAGCAGTTCTTC.

CDR3 nucleotide sequence: TGTGCCAGCAGTTACTTTCCAGGGAAGACCGGGGAGCTGTTTTTT. Encoded protein: CASSYFPGKTGELFF. V usage is TRBV6-5 and J usage is TRBJ2-2, with D perhaps matching TRBD1 (5 bases). Germline lookup yields CDR1 MNHEY and CDR2 SVGAGI. This CDR3 is built from 15 residues. V shed 1 base and J shed 5 bases, with 11 bases lying between them.

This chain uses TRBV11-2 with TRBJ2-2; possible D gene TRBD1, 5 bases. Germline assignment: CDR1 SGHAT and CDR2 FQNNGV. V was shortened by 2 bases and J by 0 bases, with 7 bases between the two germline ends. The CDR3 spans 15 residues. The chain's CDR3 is CASSLSGTNTGELFF. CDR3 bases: TGTGCCAGCAGCTTATCAGGGACGAACACCGGGGAGCTGTTTTTT.